The T cell receptor beta chain under discussion was sequenced for a study of blood T cell repertoires in COVID-19. Study at large: COVID-19 samples collected from the United States, Italy and Spain covered acute and convalescent phases. From T cells, B-cell-depleted T cells, or PBMCs came the material, which was cDNA or gDNA.

Per the authors' pipeline: The assay estimated nucleated cells by amplifying reference gene primers. Sequencing used immunoSEQ multiplex PCR; TCRdb keeps in-frame clones, though not all of them. The DNA was the basis for D and trimming; V, J and clone size are from that table. This sample has approximately 220,000 clones, with roughly four fifths found just once. Germline V CDR1 and CDR2: SGHAT, FQNNGV. V gave up 5 bases and J gave up 0 bases, with 8 bases separating them. The CDR3 has 14 amino acids. The chain combines TRBV11-2 with TRBJ1-5, with D hard to call. The sequence came from an older woman with acute or convalescent COVID-19. Input material: peripheral blood. In DNA, the CDR3 is TGTGCCAGCAGCCCTTCACATAGCAATCAGCCCCAGCATTTT. It is translated as CASSPSHSNQPQHF.